This TCR beta chain was sequenced during a study of T cell changes during pregnancy in multiple sclerosis. Repertoires were generated with immunoSEQ multiplex PCR, while TCRdb's copy carries only in-frame clones and drops some. This sample has roughly 16,000 clones, with 70% to 90% found just once. Material: CD8+ T cells from peripheral blood mononuclear cells, obtained after pregnancy. This receptor was identified in a female donor in good health, enrolled as a control in a pregnancy study.

The CDR3 DNA reads TGTGCCAGCAAAGCCCGGGACAGGGGCCCAGATACGCAGTATTTT. Its translation: CASKARDRGPDTQYF. The V and J genes are TRBV27 and TRBJ2-3; TRBD1 aligns across 10 bases. The CDR3 is 15 amino acids. Unmatched junction bases numbered 8, after V lost 7 bases and J lost 4 bases. Germline V lookup: CDR1 MNHEY, CDR2 SMNVEV (reference sequence).